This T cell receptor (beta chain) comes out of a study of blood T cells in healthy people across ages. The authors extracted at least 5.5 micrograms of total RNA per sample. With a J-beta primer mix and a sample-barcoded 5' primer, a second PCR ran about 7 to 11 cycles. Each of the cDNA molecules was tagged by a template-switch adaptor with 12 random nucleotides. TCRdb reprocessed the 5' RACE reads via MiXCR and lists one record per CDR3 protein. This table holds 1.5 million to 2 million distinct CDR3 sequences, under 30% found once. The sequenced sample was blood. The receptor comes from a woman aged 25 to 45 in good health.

CDR3 sequence (DNA): TGTGCCAGCAGTGAAGGGGCGCGGAGCACAGATACGCAGTATTTT. It specifies CASSEGARSTDTQYF. V gene TRBV2 combines with J gene TRBJ2-3; D not certain. The length of the CDR3 is 15 residues. Germline lookup yields CDR1 SNHLY and CDR2 FYNNEI. Trimming left V 1 base short and J 0 bases short, with 8 bases between.